Sequencing of this TCR beta chain was carried out in a study of cytomegalovirus exposure and HLA in healthy donors. Primers for the PCR totalled 60 Vbeta and 13 Jbeta. TCRdb's table, derived via immunoSEQ multiplex PCR, lists solely in-frame clones and lacks some. The table lists around 130,000 clones, roughly 82% of them singletons. For this clone: Its antigen remains unidentified.

This CDR3 is 18 amino acids long. V was clipped by 2 bases and J by 0 bases, with 18 bases between them. The germline V gene encodes CDR1 SGHRS and CDR2 YFSETQ. General study findings and limits: The study listed about 150 cytomegalovirus-associated TCR beta chains. Reports described diagnosis of cytomegalovirus status by the classifier as highly specific and sensitive.

Sequencing input: PBMCs. The origin of this receptor is a young woman in good health and CMV-seronegative. The rearrangement joins TRBV5-1 to TRBJ1-3; D is perhaps TRBD1 (6 bases). The CDR3 spells CASSFSMDSWSSGNTIYF. In nucleotides, the CDR3 is TGCGCCAGCAGCTTTAGTATGGACAGTTGGAGCTCTGGAAACACCATATATTTT.